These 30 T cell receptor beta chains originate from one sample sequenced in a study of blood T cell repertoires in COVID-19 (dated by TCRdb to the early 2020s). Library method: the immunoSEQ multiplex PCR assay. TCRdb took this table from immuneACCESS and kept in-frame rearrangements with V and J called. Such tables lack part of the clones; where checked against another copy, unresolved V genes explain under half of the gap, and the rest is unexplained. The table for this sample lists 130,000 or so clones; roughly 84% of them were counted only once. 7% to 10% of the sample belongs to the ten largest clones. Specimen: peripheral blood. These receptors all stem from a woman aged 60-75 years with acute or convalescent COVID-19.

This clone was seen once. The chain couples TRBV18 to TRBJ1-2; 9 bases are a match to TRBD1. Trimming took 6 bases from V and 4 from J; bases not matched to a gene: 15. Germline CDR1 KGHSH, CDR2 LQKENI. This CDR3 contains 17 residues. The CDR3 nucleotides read TGTGCCAGCTCTCATCCGGCGACAGGGGGAGATTCCTATGGCTACACCTTC. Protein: CASSHPATGGDSYGYTF.

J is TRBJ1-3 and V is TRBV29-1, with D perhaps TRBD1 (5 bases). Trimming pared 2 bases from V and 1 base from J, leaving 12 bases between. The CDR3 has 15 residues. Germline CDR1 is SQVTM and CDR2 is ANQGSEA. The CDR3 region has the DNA TGCAGCGTTGAATTATCGGAGGGGTCTGGAAACACCATATATTTT. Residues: CSVELSEGSGNTIYF. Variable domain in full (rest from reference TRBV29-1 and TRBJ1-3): SAVISQKPSRDICQRGTSLTIQCQVDSQVTMMFWYRQQPGQSLTLIATANQGSEATYESGFVIDKFPISRPNLTFSTLTVSNMSPEDSSIYLCSVELSEGSGNTIYFGEGSWLTVV.

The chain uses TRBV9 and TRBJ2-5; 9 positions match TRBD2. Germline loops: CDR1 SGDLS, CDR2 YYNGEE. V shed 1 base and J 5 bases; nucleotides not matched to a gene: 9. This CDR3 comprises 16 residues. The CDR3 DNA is TGTGCCAGCAGCGTACCTGCCCCAGCGGGGGGTGAGACCCAGTACTTC. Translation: CASSVPAPAGGETQYF.

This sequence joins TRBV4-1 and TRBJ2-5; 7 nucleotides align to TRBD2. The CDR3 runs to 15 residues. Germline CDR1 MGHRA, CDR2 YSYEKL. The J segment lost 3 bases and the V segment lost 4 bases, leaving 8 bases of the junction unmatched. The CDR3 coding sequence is TGCGCCAGCAGCCGCCTCGGGGCGGGGGAAGAGACCCAGTACTTC. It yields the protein CASSRLGAGEETQYF.

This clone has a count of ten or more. The CDR3: CASSWQGDRQPQHF. CDR3 DNA: TGTGCCAGTAGTTGGCAGGGGGATCGACAGCCCCAGCATTTT. The chain links TRBV19 to TRBJ1-5; 7 positions match TRBD1. The CDR3 is 14 residues long. With V trimmed by 5 bases and J by 7 bases, 8 bases remained unmatched. CDR1 and CDR2 (germline): LNHDA, SQIVND (reference sequence).

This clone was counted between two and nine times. CDR3 coding DNA: TGTGCCAGCACCCCAAGAGCGGGGGGTGAGGATACGCAGTATTTT. This translates into CASTPRAGGEDTQYF. This chain connects TRBV2 to TRBJ2-3; 9 bases agree with TRBD2. V was clipped by 7 bases and J by 6 bases; unmatched bases: 11. CDR3 size: 15 residues. Looked up from germline, CDR1 is SNHLY and CDR2 is FYNNEI.

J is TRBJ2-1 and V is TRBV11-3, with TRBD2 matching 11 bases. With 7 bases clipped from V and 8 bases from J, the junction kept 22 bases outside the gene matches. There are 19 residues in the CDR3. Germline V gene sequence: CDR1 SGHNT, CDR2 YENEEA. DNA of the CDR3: TGTGCCAGCACCCGATGGGACCTACTTAGCGGGGGGGCACTGGATGAGCAGTTCTTC. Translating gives CASTRWDLLSGGALDEQFF.

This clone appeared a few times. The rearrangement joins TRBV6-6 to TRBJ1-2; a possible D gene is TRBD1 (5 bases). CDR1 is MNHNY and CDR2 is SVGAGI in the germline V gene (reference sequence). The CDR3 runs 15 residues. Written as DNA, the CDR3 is TGTGCGACAGCGAACCGCGCAGGGCTACTGAAAGGCTACACCTTC. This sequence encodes CATANRAGLLKGYTF.

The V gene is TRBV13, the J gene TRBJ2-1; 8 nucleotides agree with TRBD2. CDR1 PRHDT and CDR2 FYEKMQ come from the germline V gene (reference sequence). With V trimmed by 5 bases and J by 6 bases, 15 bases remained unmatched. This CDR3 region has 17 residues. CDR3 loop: CASSRRRGSGEANEQFF. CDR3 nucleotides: TGTGCCAGCAGCCGAAGGCGAGGTAGCGGGGAAGCCAATGAGCAGTTCTTC.

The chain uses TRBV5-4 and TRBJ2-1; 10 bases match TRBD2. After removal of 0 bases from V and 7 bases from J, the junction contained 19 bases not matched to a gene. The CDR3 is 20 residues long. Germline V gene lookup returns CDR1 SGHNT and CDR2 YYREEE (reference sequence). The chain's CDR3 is CASSLGEGRAKRGGQNEQFF. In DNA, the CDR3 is TGTGCCAGCAGCTTGGGCGAAGGCAGGGCCAAGCGGGGGGGCCAAAATGAGCAGTTCTTC.

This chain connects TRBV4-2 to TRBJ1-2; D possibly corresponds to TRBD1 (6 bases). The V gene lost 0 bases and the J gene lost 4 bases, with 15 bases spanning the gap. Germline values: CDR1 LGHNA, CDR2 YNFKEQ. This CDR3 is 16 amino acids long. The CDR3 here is CASSQESRDNLYGYTF. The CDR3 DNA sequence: TGTGCCAGCAGCCAAGAATCACGGGACAACCTCTATGGCTACACCTTC.

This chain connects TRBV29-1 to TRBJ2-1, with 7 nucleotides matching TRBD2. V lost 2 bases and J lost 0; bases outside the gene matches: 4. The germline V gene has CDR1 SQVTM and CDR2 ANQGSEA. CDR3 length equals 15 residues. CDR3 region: CSVERSGASYNEQFF. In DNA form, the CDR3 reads TGCAGCGTTGAACGAAGCGGGGCCTCCTACAATGAGCAGTTCTTC.

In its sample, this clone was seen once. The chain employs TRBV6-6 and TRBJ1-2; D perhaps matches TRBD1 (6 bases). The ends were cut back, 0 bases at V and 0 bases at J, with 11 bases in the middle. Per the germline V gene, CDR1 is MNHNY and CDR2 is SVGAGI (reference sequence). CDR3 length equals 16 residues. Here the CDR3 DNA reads TGTGCCAGCAGTTACTCGTTACAGGGAGCTAACTATGGCTACACCTTC. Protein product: CASSYSLQGANYGYTF.

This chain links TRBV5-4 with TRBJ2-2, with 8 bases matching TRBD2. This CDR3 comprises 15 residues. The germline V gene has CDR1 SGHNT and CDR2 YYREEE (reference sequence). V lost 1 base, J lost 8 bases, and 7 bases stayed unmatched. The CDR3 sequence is CASSLSLAGTGELFF. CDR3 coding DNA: TGTGCCAGCAGCTTGAGTTTAGCGGGGACGGGGGAGCTGTTTTTT. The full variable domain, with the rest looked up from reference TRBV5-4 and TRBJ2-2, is ETGVTQSPTHLIKTRGQQVTLRCSSQSGHNTVSWYQQALGQGPQFIFQYYREEENGRGNFPPRFSGLQFPNYSSELNVNALELDDSALYLCASSLSLAGTGELFFGEGSRLTVL.

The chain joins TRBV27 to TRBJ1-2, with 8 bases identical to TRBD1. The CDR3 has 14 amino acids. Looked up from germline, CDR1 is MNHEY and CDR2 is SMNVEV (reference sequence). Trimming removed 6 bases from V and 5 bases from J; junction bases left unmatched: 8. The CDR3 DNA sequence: TGTGCCAGCAGACATGCCGGGACAGGTTATGGCTACACCTTC. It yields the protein CASRHAGTGYGYTF.

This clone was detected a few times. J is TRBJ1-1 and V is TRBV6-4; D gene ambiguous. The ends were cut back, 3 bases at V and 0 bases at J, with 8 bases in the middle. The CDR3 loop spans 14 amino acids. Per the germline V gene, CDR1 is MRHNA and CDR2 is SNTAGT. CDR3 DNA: TGTGCCAGCAGTGAAACCTACCTGAACACTGAAGCTTTCTTT. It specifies CASSETYLNTEAFF.

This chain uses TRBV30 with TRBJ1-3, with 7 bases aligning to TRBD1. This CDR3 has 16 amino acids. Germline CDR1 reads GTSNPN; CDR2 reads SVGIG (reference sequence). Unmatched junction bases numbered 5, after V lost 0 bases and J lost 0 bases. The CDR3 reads CAWSVLTGYSGNTIYF. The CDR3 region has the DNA TGTGCCTGGAGTGTCCTGACAGGGTACTCTGGAAACACCATATATTTT. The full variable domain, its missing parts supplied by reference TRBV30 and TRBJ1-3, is SQTIHQWPATLVQPVGSPLSLECTVEGTSNPNLYWYRQAAGRGLQLLFYSVGIGQISSEVPQNLSASRPQDRQFILSSKKLLLSDSGFYLCAWSVLTGYSGNTIYFGEGSWLTVV.

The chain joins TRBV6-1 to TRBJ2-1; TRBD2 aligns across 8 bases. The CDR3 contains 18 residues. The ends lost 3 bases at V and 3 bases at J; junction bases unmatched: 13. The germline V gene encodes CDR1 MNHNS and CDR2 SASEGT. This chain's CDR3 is CASSEGAGAFTLYNEQFF. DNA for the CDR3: TGTGCCAGCAGTGAGGGAGCGGGGGCCTTCACCCTCTACAATGAGCAGTTCTTC.

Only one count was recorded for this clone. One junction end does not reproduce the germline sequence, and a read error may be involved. The CDR3 reads CASTLRGTNPEAFF. Here the CDR3 DNA reads TGTGCCAGTACCCTGAGGGGGACGAACCCTGAAGCTTTCTTT. V is TRBV19 and J is TRBJ1-1; maybe TRBD1 (6 bases). This CDR3 is 14 amino acids long. Per germline, CDR1 LNHDA and CDR2 SQIVND (reference sequence).

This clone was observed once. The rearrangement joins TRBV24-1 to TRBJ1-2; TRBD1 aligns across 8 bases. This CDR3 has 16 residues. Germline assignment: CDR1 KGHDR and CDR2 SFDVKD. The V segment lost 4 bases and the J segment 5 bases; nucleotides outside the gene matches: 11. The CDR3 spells CATSDKTGGEGYGYTF. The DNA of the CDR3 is TGTGCCACCAGTGACAAAACAGGGGGTGAGGGGTATGGCTACACCTTC.

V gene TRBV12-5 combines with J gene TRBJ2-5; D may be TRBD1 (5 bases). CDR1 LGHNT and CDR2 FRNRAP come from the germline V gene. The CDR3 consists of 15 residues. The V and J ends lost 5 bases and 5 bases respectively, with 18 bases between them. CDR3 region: CASGPPKGLVETQYF. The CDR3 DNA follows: TGTGCTAGTGGTCCTCCAAAGGGGTTAGTTGAGACCCAGTACTTC.

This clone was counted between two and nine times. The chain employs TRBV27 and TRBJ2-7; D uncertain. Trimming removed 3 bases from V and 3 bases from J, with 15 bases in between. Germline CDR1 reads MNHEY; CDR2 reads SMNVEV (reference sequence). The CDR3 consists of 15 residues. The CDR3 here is CASSLYGSLNYEQYF. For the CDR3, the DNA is TGTGCCAGCAGTTTGTATGGCAGTCTCAACTACGAGCAGTACTTC.

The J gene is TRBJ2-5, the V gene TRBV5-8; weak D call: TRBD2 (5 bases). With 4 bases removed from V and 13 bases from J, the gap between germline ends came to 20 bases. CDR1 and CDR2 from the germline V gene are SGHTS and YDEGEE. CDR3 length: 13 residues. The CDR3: CASSLIAYSSLYF. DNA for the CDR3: TGTGCCAGCAGCCTCATAGCGTACTCGTCTCTGTACTTC.

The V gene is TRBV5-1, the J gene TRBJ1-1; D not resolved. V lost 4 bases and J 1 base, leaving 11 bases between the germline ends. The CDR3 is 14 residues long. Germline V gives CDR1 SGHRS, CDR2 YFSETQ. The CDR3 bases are TGCGCCAGCAGCCCTGGTACAGCGAACACTGAAGCTTTCTTT. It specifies CASSPGTANTEAFF.

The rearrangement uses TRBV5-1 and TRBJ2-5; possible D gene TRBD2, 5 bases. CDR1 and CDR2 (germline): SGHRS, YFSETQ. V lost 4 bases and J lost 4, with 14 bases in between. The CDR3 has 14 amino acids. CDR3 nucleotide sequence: TGCGCCAGCAGCGGACCCGGGGTCCGAGAGACCCAGTACTTC. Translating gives CASSGPGVRETQYF.

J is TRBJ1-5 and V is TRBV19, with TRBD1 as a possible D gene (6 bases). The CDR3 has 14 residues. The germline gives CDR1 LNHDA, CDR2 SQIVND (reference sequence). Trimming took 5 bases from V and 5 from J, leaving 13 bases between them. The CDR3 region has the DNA TGTGCCAGTAGTCCCCGCGAGGGGGATCAGCCCCAGCATTTT. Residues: CASSPREGDQPQHF.

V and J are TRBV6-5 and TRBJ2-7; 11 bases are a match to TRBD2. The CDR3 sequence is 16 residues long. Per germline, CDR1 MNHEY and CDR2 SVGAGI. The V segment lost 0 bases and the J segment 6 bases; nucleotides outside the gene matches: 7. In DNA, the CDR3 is TGTGCCAGCAGTTACTCGAGGCCTAGCGGGGGGCTCGAGCAGTACTTC. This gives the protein CASSYSRPSGGLEQYF.

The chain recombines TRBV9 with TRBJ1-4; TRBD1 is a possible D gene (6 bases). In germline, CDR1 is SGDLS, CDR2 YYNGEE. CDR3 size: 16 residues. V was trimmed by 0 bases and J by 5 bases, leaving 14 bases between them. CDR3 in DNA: TGTGCCAGCAGCGTAGCAGTGGGGCAGGGGAATGAAAAACTGTTTTTT. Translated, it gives CASSVAVGQGNEKLFF.

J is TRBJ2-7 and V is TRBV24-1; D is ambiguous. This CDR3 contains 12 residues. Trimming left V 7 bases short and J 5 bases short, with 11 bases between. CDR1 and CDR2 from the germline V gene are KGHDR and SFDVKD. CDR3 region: CATSKESDEQYF. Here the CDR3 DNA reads TGTGCCACCAGCAAGGAGAGCGACGAGCAGTACTTC.

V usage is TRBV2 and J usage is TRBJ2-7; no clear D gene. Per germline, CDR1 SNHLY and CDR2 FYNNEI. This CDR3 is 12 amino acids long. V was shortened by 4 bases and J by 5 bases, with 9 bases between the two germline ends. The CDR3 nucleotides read TGTGCCAGCAGTGGGGCCCCCCACGAGCAGTACTTC. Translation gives CASSGAPHEQYF.